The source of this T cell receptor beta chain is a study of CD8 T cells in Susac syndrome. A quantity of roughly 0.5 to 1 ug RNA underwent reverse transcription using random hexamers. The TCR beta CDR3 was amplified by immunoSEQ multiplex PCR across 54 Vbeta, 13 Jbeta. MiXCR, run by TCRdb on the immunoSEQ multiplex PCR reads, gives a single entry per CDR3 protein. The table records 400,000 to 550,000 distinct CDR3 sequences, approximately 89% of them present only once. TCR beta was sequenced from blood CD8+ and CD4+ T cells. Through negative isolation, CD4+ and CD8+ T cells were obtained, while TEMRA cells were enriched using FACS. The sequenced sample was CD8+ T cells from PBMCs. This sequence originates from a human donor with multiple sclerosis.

CDR3 region: CASRSGGAETQYF. As DNA, the CDR3 is TGTGCCAGCAGATCAGGGGGCGCGGAGACCCAGTACTTC. The rearrangement links TRBV19 to TRBJ2-5, with 8 positions matching TRBD1. Unmatched junction bases numbered 8, after V lost 9 bases and J lost 5 bases. The CDR3 is 13 residues long. The germline V gene has CDR1 LNHDA and CDR2 SQIVND (reference sequence).